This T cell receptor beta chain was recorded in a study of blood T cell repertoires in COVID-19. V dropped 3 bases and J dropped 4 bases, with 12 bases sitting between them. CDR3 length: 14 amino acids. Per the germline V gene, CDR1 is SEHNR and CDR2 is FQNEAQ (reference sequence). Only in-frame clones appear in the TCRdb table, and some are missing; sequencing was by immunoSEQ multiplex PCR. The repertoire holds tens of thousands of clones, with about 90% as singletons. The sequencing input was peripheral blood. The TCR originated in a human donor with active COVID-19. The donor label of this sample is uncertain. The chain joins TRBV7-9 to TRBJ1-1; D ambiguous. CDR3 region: CASSLVVRSTEAFF. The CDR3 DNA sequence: TGTGCCAGCAGCTTGGTAGTTCGTTCCACTGAAGCTTTCTTT. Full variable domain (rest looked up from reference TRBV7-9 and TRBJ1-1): DTGVSQNPRHKITKRGQNVTFRCDPISEHNRLYWYRQTLGQGPEFLTYFQNEAQLEKSRLLSDRFSAERPKGSFSTLEIQRTEQGDSAMYLCASSLVVRSTEAFFGQGTRLTVV.